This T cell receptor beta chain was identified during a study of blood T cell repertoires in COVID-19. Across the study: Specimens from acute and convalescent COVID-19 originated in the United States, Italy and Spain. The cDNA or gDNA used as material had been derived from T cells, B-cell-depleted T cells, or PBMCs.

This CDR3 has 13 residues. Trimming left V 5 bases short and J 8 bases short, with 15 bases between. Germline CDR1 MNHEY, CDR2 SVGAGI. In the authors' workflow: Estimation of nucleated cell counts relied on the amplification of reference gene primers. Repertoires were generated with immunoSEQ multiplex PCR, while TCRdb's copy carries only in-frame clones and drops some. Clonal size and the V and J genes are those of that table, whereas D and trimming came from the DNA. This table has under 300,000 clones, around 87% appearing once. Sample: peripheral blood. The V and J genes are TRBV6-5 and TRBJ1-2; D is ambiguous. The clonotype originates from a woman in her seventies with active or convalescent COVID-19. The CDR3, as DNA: TGTGCCAGCAGTCGGACTCAAAGGTGGGGCTACACCTTC. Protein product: CASSRTQRWGYTF.